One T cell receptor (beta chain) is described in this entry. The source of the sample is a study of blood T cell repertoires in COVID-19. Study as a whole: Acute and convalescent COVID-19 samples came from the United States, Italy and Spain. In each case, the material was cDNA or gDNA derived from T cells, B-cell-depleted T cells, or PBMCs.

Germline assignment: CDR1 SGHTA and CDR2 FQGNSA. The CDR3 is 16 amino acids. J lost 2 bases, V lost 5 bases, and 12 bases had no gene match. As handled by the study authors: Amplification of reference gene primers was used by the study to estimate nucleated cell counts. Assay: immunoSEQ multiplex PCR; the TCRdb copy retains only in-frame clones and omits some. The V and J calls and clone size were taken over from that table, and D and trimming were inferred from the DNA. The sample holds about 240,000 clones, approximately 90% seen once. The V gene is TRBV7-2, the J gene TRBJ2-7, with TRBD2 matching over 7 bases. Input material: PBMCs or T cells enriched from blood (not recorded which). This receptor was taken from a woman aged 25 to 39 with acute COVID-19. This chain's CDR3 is CASSPGTSGGAYEQYF. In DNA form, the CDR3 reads TGTGCCAGCAGCCCTGGAACTTCGGGGGGAGCCTACGAGCAGTACTTC.